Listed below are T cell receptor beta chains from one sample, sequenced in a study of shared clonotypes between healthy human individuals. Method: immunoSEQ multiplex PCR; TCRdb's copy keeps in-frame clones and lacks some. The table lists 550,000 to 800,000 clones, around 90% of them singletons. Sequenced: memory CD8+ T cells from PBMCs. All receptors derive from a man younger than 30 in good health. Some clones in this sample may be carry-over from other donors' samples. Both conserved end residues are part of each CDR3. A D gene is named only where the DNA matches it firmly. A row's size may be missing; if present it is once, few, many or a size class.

CDR3aa: CASSRSSYEQFF
CDR3nt: TGTGCCAGCAGTCGCTCCAGTTATGAGCAGTTCTTC
j_gene: TRBJ2-1
d_gene: -
v_gene: TRBV7-9
abundance: -

CDR3aa: CASGPRRYF
CDR3nt: TGTGCCAGCGGCCCCCGGAGGTATTTT
j_gene: TRBJ2-3
d_gene: -
v_gene: TRBV6-6
abundance: -

CDR3aa: CASENPYNEQFF
CDR3nt: TGTGCCAGCGAGAACCCCTACAATGAGCAGTTCTTC
j_gene: TRBJ2-1
d_gene: -
v_gene: TRBV6-5
abundance: -

CDR3aa: CASSVDTKSGASFF
CDR3nt: TGTGCCAGCAGCGTAGACACTAAATCGGGGGCTTCTTTCTTT
j_gene: TRBJ1-1
d_gene: -
v_gene: TRBV9
abundance: -

CDR3aa: CASSLSVSSGNTIYF
CDR3nt: TGCGCCAGCAGCTTGAGTGTCAGCTCTGGAAACACCATATATTTT
j_gene: TRBJ1-3
d_gene: -
v_gene: TRBV5-1
abundance: -

CDR3aa: CASSYGTGSIEQYF
CDR3nt: TGTGCCAGCAGTTACGGGACAGGGTCGATCGAGCAGTACTTC
j_gene: TRBJ2-7
d_gene: TRBD1
v_gene: TRBV6-5
abundance: -

CDR3aa: CASSPGTGNGYTF
CDR3nt: TGTGCCAGCAGCCCAGGGACAGGGAATGGCTACACCTTC
j_gene: TRBJ1-2
d_gene: TRBD1
v_gene: TRBV28
abundance: -

CDR3aa: CSGGQGRKYEQYF
CDR3nt: TGCAGCGGGGGACAGGGTCGTAAGTACGAGCAGTACTTC
j_gene: TRBJ2-7
d_gene: TRBD1
v_gene: TRBV29-1
abundance: -

CDR3aa: CAWMATANEQYF
CDR3nt: TGTGCCTGGATGGCCACCGCCAACGAGCAGTACTTC
j_gene: TRBJ2-7
d_gene: -
v_gene: TRBV30
abundance: -

CDR3aa: CASSLGTGQYNEQFF
CDR3nt: TGCGCCAGCAGCCTCGGGACAGGGCAATACAATGAGCAGTTCTTC
j_gene: TRBJ2-1
d_gene: TRBD1
v_gene: TRBV4-3
abundance: -

CDR3aa: CAISDWGLAGVKEQFF
CDR3nt: TGTGCCATCAGTGATTGGGGACTAGCGGGAGTTAAGGAGCAGTTCTTC
j_gene: TRBJ2-1
d_gene: TRBD2
v_gene: TRBV10-3
abundance: -

CDR3aa: CASSESVASGGAGDWANEKLFF
CDR3nt: TGCGCCAGCAGTGAGTCGGTCGCGTCAGGGGGGGCCGGAGATTGGGCTAATGAAAAACTGTTTTTT
j_gene: TRBJ1-4
d_gene: TRBD1
v_gene: TRBV10-1
abundance: -

CDR3aa: CASSSPRTGGPETQYF
CDR3nt: TGTGCCAGCAGCTCTCCCCGGACAGGGGGCCCGGAGACCCAGTACTTC
j_gene: TRBJ2-5
d_gene: TRBD1
v_gene: TRBV7-8
abundance: -

CDR3aa: CASSSVASGSEYNEQFF
CDR3nt: TGTGCCAGCTCAAGTGTGGCTAGCGGGAGTGAGTACAATGAGCAGTTCTTC
j_gene: TRBJ2-1
d_gene: TRBD2
v_gene: TRBV18
abundance: -

CDR3aa: CASSLLGGLAGPSSYNEQFF
CDR3nt: TGCGCCAGCAGCTTGTTGGGGGGACTAGCGGGACCAAGCTCCTACAATGAGCAGTTCTTC
j_gene: TRBJ2-1
d_gene: TRBD2
v_gene: TRBV5-1
abundance: -

CDR3aa: CASSVLGQGGYTF
CDR3nt: TGTGCCAGCAGCGTGTTGGGACAGGGTGGCTACACCTTC
j_gene: TRBJ1-2
d_gene: TRBD1
v_gene: TRBV11-2
abundance: -

CDR3aa: CASSHPTGNEQFF
CDR3nt: TGTGCCAGCAGTCACCCGACAGGCAATGAGCAGTTCTTC
j_gene: TRBJ2-1
d_gene: -
v_gene: TRBV6-6
abundance: -

CDR3aa: CASSLTGMAHEQYF
CDR3nt: TGTGCCAGCAGTTTAACCGGGATGGCCCACGAGCAGTACTTC
j_gene: TRBJ2-7
d_gene: -
v_gene: TRBV27
abundance: -

CDR3aa: CATLAGYNEQFF
CDR3nt: TGTGCCACCCTAGCGGGATACAATGAGCAGTTCTTC
j_gene: TRBJ2-1
d_gene: TRBD2
v_gene: TRBV25-1
abundance: -

CDR3aa: CASSWQGYNEQFF
CDR3nt: TGTGCCAGCAGTTGGCAGGGGTACAATGAGCAGTTCTTC
j_gene: TRBJ2-1
d_gene: -
v_gene: TRBV28
abundance: -

CDR3aa: CASSPNWQVDNEKLFF
CDR3nt: TGTGCCAGCAGCCCTAATTGGCAGGTGGATAATGAAAAACTGTTTTTT
j_gene: TRBJ1-4
d_gene: -
v_gene: TRBV27
abundance: -

CDR3aa: CASSWDRDDYGYTF
CDR3nt: TGTGCCAGCAGCTGGGACAGGGATGACTATGGCTACACCTTC
j_gene: TRBJ1-2
d_gene: TRBD1
v_gene: TRBV7-9
abundance: -

CDR3aa: CASSEASGGRTDTQYF
CDR3nt: TGTGCCAGCAGTGAAGCATCGGGGGGACGCACAGATACGCAGTATTTT
j_gene: TRBJ2-3
d_gene: TRBD2
v_gene: TRBV6-1
abundance: -

CDR3aa: CASTKGQSDRGPEGDGYTF
CDR3nt: TGTGCCAGCACCAAGGGGCAATCGGACAGGGGCCCCGAGGGGGATGGCTACACCTTC
j_gene: TRBJ1-2
d_gene: -
v_gene: TRBV12-1
abundance: -

CDR3aa: CASRVGQLKGYEQYF
CDR3nt: TGTGCCAGCAGGGTCGGACAGCTTAAAGGCTACGAGCAGTACTTC
j_gene: TRBJ2-7
d_gene: -
v_gene: TRBV28
abundance: -

CDR3aa: CSARSGGEQYF
CDR3nt: TGCAGTGCTAGGTCTGGGGGCGAGCAGTACTTC
j_gene: TRBJ2-7
d_gene: -
v_gene: TRBV20-1
abundance: -

CDR3aa: CASSFNRGNEQFF
CDR3nt: TGTGCCAGCAGCTTCAACAGGGGGAATGAGCAGTTCTTC
j_gene: TRBJ2-1
d_gene: TRBD1
v_gene: TRBV13
abundance: few

CDR3aa: CASSHPYRDQETQYF
CDR3nt: TGTGCCAGCAGCCACCCCTACAGGGACCAAGAGACCCAGTACTTC
j_gene: TRBJ2-5
d_gene: -
v_gene: TRBV7-9
abundance: -